The clone carrying this T cell receptor (beta chain) appeared many times. Its antigen is undetermined. Using RNA transcripts as the source, TCR beta CDR3 regions were amplified. With the HTBI primer set, the TCR CDR3 went through a first round of RT-PCR. Each CDR3 protein is one row after TCRdb ran MiXCR on the multiplex PCR reads. This table has 350,000 to 450,000 distinct CDR3 sequences, about 14% appearing once. Clinical Activity Scores of at least 3, NOSPECS grades of at least 4 and durations under 3 months characterized ophthalmopathy patients. A patient was excluded if there was uncontrolled infection, other autoimmune disease, pregnancy or lactation. Orbital computed tomography and thyroid ultrasound, together with serum TRAb and thyroxine and clinical symptoms, were used for diagnoses. This entry belongs to a study of T cells in Graves' hyperthyroidism and ophthalmopathy. The study's findings and limits: Peripheral blood also featured most of the thyroid clonotypes expanded above 0.001.

The receptor's source is a man aged 50 to 60 with Graves' ophthalmopathy. Sequencing was carried out using blood.

CDR3 DNA sequence: TGTGCCAGCAGTCCATCTGTCGCGGGAGTACGGGAGCAGTACTTC. Amino acids: CASSPSVAGVREQYF. The rearrangement joins TRBV12-3 or TRBV12-4 to TRBJ2-7; 7 nucleotides agree with TRBD2. There are 15 residues in the CDR3. With 5 bases clipped from V and 7 bases from J, the junction kept 14 bases outside the gene matches.